The clone carrying this T cell receptor (beta chain) was counted at least ten times. Its antigen is unidentified. Time point specified: pre-sensitization, week 0. The treatment denotes: therapeutic diphenylcyclopropenone sensitization with weekly scalp DPC. Blood collection took place prior to placing each patch test. Trimming cost V 4 bases and J 1 base, with 12 bases left between them. Per germline, CDR1 MNHNS and CDR2 SASEGT. This CDR3 spans 15 amino acids. This entry belongs to a study of human T cells and chemical hapten exposure. Overall study results and limits: More PT1 expanded TCRs went with higher patch test scores.

The study's library attached unique molecular identifiers to single cDNA molecules. TCRdb re-called the RACE reads with MiXCR, one entry per CDR3 protein. Of tens of thousands of distinct CDR3 sequences in the sample, about 8.9% were seen once. The V gene is TRBV6-1, the J gene TRBJ2-3; no clear D gene. This TCR derives from a woman aged 40 to 55 with alopecia areata. Some clones in this sample may be carry-over from other donors' samples. The sample here was whole blood, taken in connection with sensitization to the hapten diphenylcyclopropenone (DPC). The DNA of the CDR3 is TGTGCCAGCAGTGCAGCCACGGATGGCACAGATACGCAGTATTTT. Translating it yields CASSAATDGTDTQYF.